This is a list of T cell receptor beta chains from one sample in a study of blood T cell repertoires in COVID-19. Produced via immunoSEQ multiplex PCR; TCRdb's table is partial and in-frame only. The repertoire has a few hundred thousand clones, about nine tenths of them found once; the top ten carry around 1.8%. The sequenced sample was PBMCs or T cells enriched from blood (not recorded which). The receptors derive from a man between 35 and 55 years old who had recovered from COVID-19. The CDR3 runs from the conserved cysteine through the conserved F or W. D genes are given only for firm matches. Expanded clones get a size class; other rows say once, few or many, or leave the size out.

clone_size: .
j_call: TRBJ2-1
v_call: TRBV7-9
d_call: .
cdr3_aa: CASSLGGDREQFF
cdr3_nt: TGTGCCAGCAGCTTAGGGGGGGACAGAGAGCAGTTCTTC

clone_size: few
j_call: TRBJ2-1
v_call: TRBV18
d_call: TRBD2
cdr3_aa: CASQPLSGGNNEQFF
cdr3_nt: TGTGCCAGCCAACCTCTCAGCGGGGGTAACAATGAGCAGTTCTTC

clone_size: .
j_call: TRBJ2-7
v_call: TRBV29-1
d_call: TRBD1
cdr3_aa: CSVGQGRYEQYF
cdr3_nt: TGCAGCGTTGGACAGGGGAGATACGAGCAGTACTTC

clone_size: .
j_call: TRBJ2-1
v_call: TRBV7-9
d_call: .
cdr3_aa: CATQLGAEYNEQFF
cdr3_nt: TGTGCCACCCAATTGGGGGCGGAGTACAATGAGCAGTTCTTC

clone_size: .
j_call: TRBJ2-7
v_call: TRBV10-3
d_call: .
cdr3_aa: CAISESPGLATGQYF
cdr3_nt: TGTGCCATCAGTGAGTCGCCGGGACTGGCAACAGGGCAGTACTTC

clone_size: .
j_call: TRBJ2-1
v_call: TRBV5-5
d_call: .
cdr3_aa: CASKTGLSNEQFF
cdr3_nt: TGTGCCAGCAAGACAGGCCTGAGCAATGAGCAGTTCTTC

clone_size: .
j_call: TRBJ2-5
v_call: TRBV3-1/TRBV3-2
d_call: TRBD2
cdr3_aa: CASSPKGLAKGETQYF
cdr3_nt: TGTGCCAGCAGCCCGAAGGGACTAGCGAAGGGAGAGACCCAGTACTTC

clone_size: .
j_call: TRBJ2-7
v_call: TRBV27
d_call: TRBD1
cdr3_aa: CASSFSGTGVLYEQYF
cdr3_nt: TGTGCCAGCAGTTTCTCCGGGACAGGGGTGCTCTACGAGCAGTACTTC

clone_size: few
j_call: TRBJ2-5
v_call: TRBV19
d_call: TRBD2
cdr3_aa: CASSIRGLAGGQETQYF
cdr3_nt: TGTGCCAGTAGTATCCGAGGACTAGCGGGTGGCCAAGAGACCCAGTACTTC

clone_size: .
j_call: TRBJ1-3
v_call: TRBV13
d_call: TRBD1
cdr3_aa: CASIQRGTVDTIYF
cdr3_nt: TGTGCCAGCATCCAAAGGGGGACAGTAGACACCATATATTTT

clone_size: .
j_call: TRBJ1-1
v_call: TRBV19
d_call: .
cdr3_aa: CASSIVGGEAFF
cdr3_nt: TGTGCCAGTAGTATAGTTGGCGGTGAAGCTTTCTTT

clone_size: .
j_call: TRBJ2-1
v_call: TRBV3-1/TRBV3-2
d_call: TRBD2
cdr3_aa: CASSQDLGLAGAEQFF
cdr3_nt: TGTGCCAGCAGCCAAGATCTAGGGCTAGCGGGAGCTGAGCAGTTCTTC

clone_size: .
j_call: TRBJ1-5
v_call: TRBV5-5
d_call: TRBD1
cdr3_aa: CASSLEGQGSQPQHF
cdr3_nt: TGTGCCAGCAGCTTGGAGGGACAGGGAAGTCAGCCCCAGCATTTT

clone_size: .
j_call: TRBJ1-1
v_call: TRBV4-1
d_call: TRBD1
cdr3_aa: CASSRWGQGVDTEAFF
cdr3_nt: TGCGCCAGCAGCCGCTGGGGACAGGGGGTGGACACTGAAGCTTTCTTT

clone_size: once
j_call: TRBJ1-4
v_call: TRBV5-8
d_call: TRBD1
cdr3_aa: CASSYLTGHGEKLFF
cdr3_nt: TGTGCCAGCAGCTATCTGACAGGGCACGGTGAAAAACTGTTTTTT

clone_size: .
j_call: TRBJ1-1
v_call: TRBV18
d_call: .
cdr3_aa: CASSPRDTEAFF
cdr3_nt: TGTGCCAGCTCACCTCGGGACACTGAAGCTTTCTTT

clone_size: once
j_call: TRBJ2-4
v_call: TRBV19
d_call: .
cdr3_aa: CASKGIDVAKNIQYF
cdr3_nt: TGTGCCAGTAAGGGGATAGATGTAGCCAAAAACATTCAGTACTTC

clone_size: .
j_call: TRBJ2-1
v_call: TRBV7-2
d_call: TRBD2
cdr3_aa: CASSRGASGSNEQFF
cdr3_nt: TGTGCCAGCAGCCGGGGGGCTAGCGGGAGCAATGAGCAGTTCTTC

clone_size: .
j_call: TRBJ1-5
v_call: TRBV30
d_call: TRBD1
cdr3_aa: CAWASSGTVYQPQHF
cdr3_nt: TGTGCCTGGGCGTCCTCCGGGACAGTTTATCAGCCCCAGCATTTT

clone_size: .
j_call: TRBJ2-7
v_call: TRBV19
d_call: .
cdr3_aa: CASSNRGPYEQYF
cdr3_nt: TGTGCCAGTAGTAATCGGGGTCCTTACGAGCAGTACTTC

clone_size: .
j_call: TRBJ1-5
v_call: TRBV28
d_call: .
cdr3_aa: CASSLPPGRNQPQHF
cdr3_nt: TGTGCCAGCAGTTTACCCCCAGGGCGCAATCAGCCCCAGCATTTT

clone_size: .
j_call: TRBJ1-1
v_call: TRBV4-2
d_call: .
cdr3_aa: CASSQDGPWATSNTEAFF
cdr3_nt: TGTGCCAGCAGCCAAGATGGGCCCTGGGCCACCTCAAACACTGAAGCTTTCTTT

clone_size: few
j_call: TRBJ2-7
v_call: TRBV3-1/TRBV3-2
d_call: .
cdr3_aa: CASSLLRGEQYF
cdr3_nt: TGTGCCAGCAGCCTCCTACGGGGGGAGCAGTACTTC

clone_size: .
j_call: TRBJ2-1
v_call: TRBV6-1
d_call: TRBD2
cdr3_aa: CASSEETSGRAPYNEQFF
cdr3_nt: TGTGCCAGCAGTGAAGAAACTAGCGGGAGGGCACCCTACAATGAGCAGTTCTTC

clone_size: .
j_call: TRBJ1-6
v_call: TRBV5-5
d_call: TRBD1
cdr3_aa: CASSSGGTANIPLHF
cdr3_nt: TGTGCCAGCAGCAGTGGGGGGACAGCGAATATACCCCTCCACTTT

clone_size: .
j_call: TRBJ2-1
v_call: TRBV7-3
d_call: .
cdr3_aa: CASSVDQGPNEQFF
cdr3_nt: TGTGCCAGCAGCGTCGACCAGGGTCCCAATGAGCAGTTCTTC

clone_size: .
j_call: TRBJ2-5
v_call: TRBV30
d_call: TRBD2
cdr3_aa: CAWSVRTSWETQYF
cdr3_nt: TGTGCCTGGAGTGTACGGACTAGTTGGGAGACCCAGTACTTC

clone_size: once
j_call: TRBJ1-5
v_call: TRBV7-2
d_call: .
cdr3_aa: CASSLGGSGQPQHF
cdr3_nt: TGTGCCAGCAGCTTAGGAGGTTCAGGGCAGCCCCAGCATTTT

clone_size: .
j_call: TRBJ2-5
v_call: TRBV10-3
d_call: TRBD1
cdr3_aa: CAISDRGQGAQETQYF
cdr3_nt: TGTGCCATCAGTGACCGAGGACAGGGCGCCCAAGAGACCCAGTACTTC

clone_size: .
j_call: TRBJ1-2
v_call: TRBV7-8
d_call: .
cdr3_aa: CASSARVDRPSDYGYTF
cdr3_nt: TGTGCCAGCAGCGCTCGGGTCGACAGGCCCTCGGACTATGGCTACACCTTC

clone_size: .
j_call: TRBJ1-6
v_call: TRBV5-6
d_call: TRBD1
cdr3_aa: CASSSRDRTPDSPLHF
cdr3_nt: TGTGCCAGCAGCTCCCGGGACAGGACACCGGATTCACCCCTCCACTTT

clone_size: once
j_call: TRBJ2-7
v_call: TRBV25-1
d_call: .
cdr3_aa: CASSDRAYEQYF
cdr3_nt: TGTGCCAGCAGTGATCGGGCCTACGAGCAGTACTTC

clone_size: once
j_call: TRBJ1-1
v_call: TRBV29-1
d_call: .
cdr3_aa: CSDVSQTFF
cdr3_nt: TGCAGCGACGTTAGCCAGACTTTCTTT

clone_size: .
j_call: TRBJ2-7
v_call: TRBV5-6
d_call: .
cdr3_aa: CASAGVPSGEQYF
cdr3_nt: TGTGCCAGCGCAGGGGTACCCTCAGGGGAGCAGTACTTC

clone_size: .
j_call: TRBJ2-2
v_call: TRBV4-1
d_call: .
cdr3_aa: CASSQDWQNTGELFF
cdr3_nt: TGCGCCAGCAGCCAAGATTGGCAAAACACCGGGGAGCTGTTTTTT

clone_size: .
j_call: TRBJ1-4
v_call: TRBV11-2
d_call: .
cdr3_aa: CASSLDRQTNEKLFF
cdr3_nt: TGTGCCAGCAGCTTAGATAGACAGACTAATGAAAAACTGTTTTTT

clone_size: .
j_call: TRBJ2-3
v_call: TRBV7-2
d_call: TRBD2
cdr3_aa: CASSSGLAGGPATDTQYF
cdr3_nt: TGTGCCAGCAGCTCGGGACTAGCGGGGGGGCCGGCGACAGATACGCAGTATTTT

clone_size: once
j_call: TRBJ2-1
v_call: TRBV3-1/TRBV3-2
d_call: .
cdr3_aa: CASSQGRRDRSYNEQFF
cdr3_nt: TGTGCCAGCAGCCAAGGACGGAGGGACCGCTCCTACAATGAGCAGTTCTTC

clone_size: .
j_call: TRBJ2-2
v_call: TRBV13
d_call: .
cdr3_aa: CASTLSTGYTGELFF
cdr3_nt: TGTGCCAGCACCTTATCTACAGGGTACACCGGGGAGCTGTTTTTT

clone_size: once
j_call: TRBJ2-5
v_call: TRBV3-1/TRBV3-2
d_call: TRBD2
cdr3_aa: CASTLASGRASGETQYF
cdr3_nt: TGTGCCAGCACCCTTGCCAGCGGGAGGGCTTCGGGGGAGACCCAGTACTTC

clone_size: once
j_call: TRBJ2-2
v_call: TRBV6-6
d_call: .
cdr3_aa: CASRISGELFF
cdr3_nt: TGTGCCAGCAGGATTAGTGGGGAGCTGTTTTTT

clone_size: .
j_call: TRBJ2-2
v_call: TRBV7-8
d_call: TRBD1
cdr3_aa: CASSLLYLLRPTQDRVTGELFF
cdr3_nt: TGTGCCAGCAGCTTACTTTATCTCTTGAGGCCTACCCAAGACAGGGTGACCGGGGAGCTGTTTTTT